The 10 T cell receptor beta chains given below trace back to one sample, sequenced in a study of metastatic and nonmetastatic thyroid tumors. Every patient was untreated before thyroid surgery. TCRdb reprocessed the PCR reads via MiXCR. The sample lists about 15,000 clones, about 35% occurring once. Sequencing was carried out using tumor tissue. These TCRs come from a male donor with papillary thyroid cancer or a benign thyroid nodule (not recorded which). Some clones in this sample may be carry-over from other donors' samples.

The CDR3 DNA sequence: TGTGCCAGCAGACTACAGGGGACCGGGGAGCTGTTTTTT. As protein: CASRLQGTGELFF. The V and J genes are TRBV7-9 and TRBJ2-2, with TRBD1 matching over 7 bases. Per the germline V gene, CDR1 is SEHNR and CDR2 is FQNEAQ (reference sequence). J was trimmed by 5 bases and V by 6 bases; bases with no gene match: 3. The CDR3 consists of 13 residues.

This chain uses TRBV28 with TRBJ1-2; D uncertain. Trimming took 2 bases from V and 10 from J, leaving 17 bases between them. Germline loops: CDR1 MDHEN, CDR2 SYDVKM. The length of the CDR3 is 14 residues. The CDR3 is CASSLVSGLLVYTF. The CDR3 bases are TGTGCCAGCAGTTTAGTTAGTGGGCTATTGGTCTACACCTTC.

The CDR3 reads CASRIGGGSYNEQFF. In DNA, the CDR3 is TGTGCCAGCAGGATCGGGGGCGGGAGCTACAATGAGCAGTTCTTC. The J gene is TRBJ2-1, the V gene TRBV6-1, with D perhaps matching TRBD2 (7 bases). The V and J ends lost 6 bases and 3 bases respectively, with 15 bases between them. The CDR3 spans 15 residues. CDR1 and CDR2 from the germline V gene are MNHNS and SASEGT.

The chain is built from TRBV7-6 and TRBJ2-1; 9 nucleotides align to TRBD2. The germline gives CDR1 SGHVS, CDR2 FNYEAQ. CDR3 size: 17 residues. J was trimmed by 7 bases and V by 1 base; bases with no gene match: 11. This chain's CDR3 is CASSLDVWREGGNEQFF. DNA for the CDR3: TGTGCCAGCAGCTTAGACGTCTGGCGGGAGGGTGGGAATGAGCAGTTCTTC. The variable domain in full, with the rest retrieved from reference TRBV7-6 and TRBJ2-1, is GAGVSQSPRYKVTKRGQDVALRCDPISGHVSLYWYRQALGQGPEFLTYFNYEAQQDKSGLPNDRFSAERPEGSISTLTIQRTEQRDSAMYRCASSLDVWREGGNEQFFGPGTRLTVL.

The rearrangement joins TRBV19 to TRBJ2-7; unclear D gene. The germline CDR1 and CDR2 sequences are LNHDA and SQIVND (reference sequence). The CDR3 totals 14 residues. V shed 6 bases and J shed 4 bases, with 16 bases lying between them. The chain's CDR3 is CASSRVWQGYEQYF. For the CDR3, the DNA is TGTGCCAGTAGCCGGGTATGGCAAGGTTACGAGCAGTACTTC.

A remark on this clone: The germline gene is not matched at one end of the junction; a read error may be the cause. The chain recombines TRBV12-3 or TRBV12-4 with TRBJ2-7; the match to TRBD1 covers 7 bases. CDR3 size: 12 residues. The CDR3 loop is CSSSYRGYEQYF. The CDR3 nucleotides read TGTTCCAGCAGCTACAGGGGCTACGAGCAGTACTTC.

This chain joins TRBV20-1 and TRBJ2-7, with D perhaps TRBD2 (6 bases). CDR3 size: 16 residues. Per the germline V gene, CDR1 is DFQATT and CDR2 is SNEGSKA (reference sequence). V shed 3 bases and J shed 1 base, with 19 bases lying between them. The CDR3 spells CSASDGSPFLSYEQYF. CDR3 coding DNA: TGCAGTGCTAGCGACGGGAGTCCATTCTTGTCCTACGAGCAGTACTTC.

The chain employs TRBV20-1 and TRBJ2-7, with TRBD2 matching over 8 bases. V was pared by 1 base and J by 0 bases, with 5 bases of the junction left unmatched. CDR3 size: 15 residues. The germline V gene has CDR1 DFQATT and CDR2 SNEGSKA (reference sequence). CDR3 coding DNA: TGCAGTGCTAGAGTCGGGGGGGGGCCCTCCTACGAGCAGTACTTC. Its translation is CSARVGGGPSYEQYF.

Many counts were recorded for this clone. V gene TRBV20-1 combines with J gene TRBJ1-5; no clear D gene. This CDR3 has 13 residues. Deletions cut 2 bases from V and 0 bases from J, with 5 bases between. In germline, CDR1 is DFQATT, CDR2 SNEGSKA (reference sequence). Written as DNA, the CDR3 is TGCAGTGCTAGACAGGATAGCAATCAGCCCCAGCATTTT. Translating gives CSARQDSNQPQHF.

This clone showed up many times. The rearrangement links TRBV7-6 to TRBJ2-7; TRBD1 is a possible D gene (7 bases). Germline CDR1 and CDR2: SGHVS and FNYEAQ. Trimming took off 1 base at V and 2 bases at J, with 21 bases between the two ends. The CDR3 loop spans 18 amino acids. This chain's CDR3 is CASSLDPGGEGGTYEQYF. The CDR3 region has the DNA TGTGCCAGCAGCTTAGACCCAGGGGGAGAAGGGGGGACCTACGAGCAGTACTTC.